Shown below are 30 T cell receptor beta chains from a single sample sequenced in a study of blood T cells in healthy people across ages. A second roughly 7 to 12 cycle PCR used barcoded and J-beta primers. TCRdb called the 5' RACE reads again in MiXCR, with one record for every CDR3 protein. This table has over 500,000 distinct CDR3 sequences, around 52% appearing once. Input material: blood. Receptors originate from a woman older than 75 in good health.

Comments on this clonotype: A read error may be the cause here, since a much bigger clone is one base away. The J gene is TRBJ2-1, the V gene TRBV21-1; TRBD1 is taken as the D call from the table, unchecked against the DNA. TRBV21-1 corresponds to a pseudogene. CDR3 length: 15 residues. CDR3 sequence (DNA): TGTGCCAGCAGCCCCCGACAGCGACAGGAGAAGACCCAGTTCTTC. It yields the protein CASSPRQRQEKTQFF.

The J gene is TRBJ2-5, the V gene TRBV3-1; D remains unclear. The germline V gene has CDR1 LGHDT and CDR2 YNNKEL (reference sequence). The CDR3 totals 15 residues. V was trimmed by 4 bases and J by 2 bases, leaving 14 bases between them. The CDR3 DNA reads as TGTGCCAGCAGCCCGAACCCTGAACGACAAGAGACCCAGTACTTC. Its translation: CASSPNPERQETQYF.

This clonotype was observed a few times. The chain is built from TRBV7-9 and TRBJ2-5; the D gene is possibly TRBD2 (5 bases). With 5 bases removed from V and 2 bases from J, the gap between germline ends came to 9 bases. Per the germline V gene, CDR1 is SEHNR and CDR2 is FQNEAQ (reference sequence). This CDR3 comprises 13 residues. The DNA for the CDR3 is TGTGCCAGCAGCGCAACTAGTCAAGAGACCCAGTACTTC. Translating it yields CASSATSQETQYF.

This clonotype was recorded once. The chain combines TRBV20-1 with TRBJ2-3; TRBD2 aligns across 7 bases. CDR3 length: 12 residues. CDR1 and CDR2 from the germline V gene are DFQATT and SNEGSKA (reference sequence). V lost 0 bases and J lost 11; bases outside the gene matches: 5. DNA for the CDR3: TGCAGTGCTAGAGACGGTGCGGGGGTGCAGTATTTT. This sequence encodes CSARDGAGVQYF.

The V call is TRBV18, the J call TRBJ1-3; D is perhaps TRBD1 (5 bases). V lost 6 bases to trimming and J lost 2 bases, with 17 bases between them. The CDR3 contains 16 residues. Germline values: CDR1 KGHSH, CDR2 LQKENI. The CDR3: CASSPEEGLPGNTIYF. The CDR3 DNA sequence: TGTGCCAGCTCCCCGGAGGAGGGACTACCTGGAAACACCATATATTTT.

This clonotype has more than one count but fewer than ten. This chain uses TRBV28 with TRBJ1-3; 8 bases are a match to TRBD1. Germline V lookup: CDR1 MDHEN, CDR2 SYDVKM. This CDR3 has 15 amino acids. The J segment lost 4 bases and the V segment lost 3 bases, leaving 5 bases of the junction unmatched. The CDR3 nucleotides are TGTGCCAGCAGTTTGCAGGGGGCGGGAGGAAACACCATATATTTT. Amino acids: CASSLQGAGGNTIYF.

This rearrangement joins TRBV2 to TRBJ1-1, with TRBD1 identical over 10 bases. Germline V gene data show CDR1 as SNHLY and CDR2 as FYNNEI. The CDR3 is 14 residues long. With 5 bases clipped from V and 5 bases from J, the junction kept 5 bases outside the gene matches. CDR3 sequence: CASSKTGGETEAFF. The CDR3 DNA is TGTGCCAGCAGTAAGACAGGGGGCGAAACTGAAGCTTTCTTT.

The chain links TRBV27 to TRBJ2-7; weak D call: TRBD2 (6 bases). The ends were cut back, 7 bases at V and 1 base at J, with 8 bases in the middle. Germline assignment: CDR1 MNHEY and CDR2 SMNVEV (reference sequence). The CDR3 has 12 residues. The CDR3 sequence: CASMGRSYEQYF. In DNA, the CDR3 is TGTGCCAGCATGGGGAGGTCCTACGAGCAGTACTTC.

The chain is built from TRBV4-1 and TRBJ2-2; 8 bases fit TRBD1. CDR1 MGHRA and CDR2 YSYEKL come from the germline V gene. The CDR3 sequence is 15 residues long. V lost 6 bases, J lost 0 bases, and 3 bases stayed unmatched. CDR3 coding DNA: TGCGCCAGCAGGCGGGGACAGGCGAACACCGGGGAGCTGTTTTTT. It is translated as CASRRGQANTGELFF.

The chain is built from TRBV4-3 and TRBJ2-7; D gene uncertain. TRBJ2-5 explains the end of the DNA better; the J call may be wrong. The CDR3 runs 15 residues. Germline lookup yields CDR1 LGHNA and CDR2 YSLEER. The CDR3 region has the DNA TGCGCCAGCAGCCAAGGAGGAAGGGTTAAGGAGACCCAGTACTTC. Its translation: CASSQGGRVKETQYF.

A remark on this clonotype: With a much larger clone just one base away, this may be a read error. The rearrangement links TRBV12-5 to TRBJ2-7; D unresolved. The CDR3 is 15 amino acids. V lost 5 bases, J lost 7 bases, and 21 bases lay in between. In germline, CDR1 is LGHNT, CDR2 FRNRAP. The CDR3 coding sequence is TGTGCTAGTGGTACCACCCAAGGTGGATACAATGAGCAGTACTTC. Translating gives CASGTTQGGYNEQYF. Full variable domain (remainder filled in from reference TRBV12-5 and TRBJ2-7): DARVTQTPRHKVTEMGQEVTMRCQPILGHNTVFWYRQTMMQGLELLAYFRNRAPLDDSGMPKDRFSAEMPDATLATLKIQPSEPRDSAVYFCASGTTQGGYNEQYFGPGTRLTVT.

In this sample, this clonotype turned up once. The genes are TRBV4-1 and TRBJ2-5, with D maybe TRBD2 (6 bases). The DNA end lines up better with TRBJ2-7; the J call may be wrong. In germline, CDR1 is MGHRA, CDR2 YSYEKL. The CDR3 runs 14 residues. In DNA form, the CDR3 reads TGCGCCAGCTCCCTGCGGGACTCCGCCTACGAGCAGTACTTC. Encoded protein: CASSLRDSAYEQYF.

With regard to this clonotype: This may stem from a read error, because a much larger clone lies one nucleotide away. The chain uses TRBV3-1 and TRBJ2-7; D is unresolved. CDR1 is LGHDT, CDR2 YNNKEL, per germline (reference sequence). The CDR3 totals 14 residues. In DNA, the CDR3 is TGTGCCAGCAGCAAAGATCAACTGTCCTACGAGCAGTACTTC. Amino acids: CASSKDQLSYEQYF.

This clonotype was seen only once. This chain uses TRBV28 with TRBJ2-4; D unclear. This CDR3 comprises 15 residues. Germline V CDR1 and CDR2: MDHEN, SYDVKM. V lost 3 bases to trimming and J lost 6 bases, with 15 bases between them. The CDR3 sequence is CASSFSGAIANIQYF. The CDR3 bases are TGTGCCAGCAGTTTCTCAGGAGCTATCGCAAACATTCAGTACTTC.

The gene calls are TRBV6-5 and TRBJ2-3; D gene ambiguous. The CDR3 loop spans 13 amino acids. Trimming pared 6 bases from V and 3 bases from J, leaving 10 bases between. Germline CDR1 is MNHEY and CDR2 is SVGAGI. The DNA of the CDR3 is TGTGCCAGCAGCCATATCGGGACAGATACGCAGTATTTT. Translated: CASSHIGTDTQYF.

This clonotype is a singleton in its sample. Given a much more abundant clone one base away, this may be a read error. The gene calls are TRBV5-1 and TRBJ2-3; D is possibly TRBD1 or TRBD2 (5 bases each). Germline CDR1 SGHRS, CDR2 YFSETQ. CDR3 length equals 16 residues. With 4 bases removed from V and 0 bases from J, the gap between germline ends came to 15 bases. The CDR3 loop is CASSEGPAFSTDTQYF. Written as DNA, the CDR3 is TGCGCCAGCAGCGAGGGACCAGCGTTTAGCACAGATACGCAGTATTTT.

There are a few counts of this clonotype. The chain is built from TRBV20-1 and TRBJ2-7, with D possibly being TRBD1 or TRBD2 (6 bases each). V was clipped by 0 bases and J by 1 base, with 13 bases between them. Per germline, CDR1 DFQATT and CDR2 SNEGSKA (reference sequence). CDR3 size: 15 residues. CDR3 nucleotide sequence: TGCAGTGCTAGAGATAGTGGGGGGCTTTCCTACGAGCAGTACTTC. Its protein is CSARDSGGLSYEQYF.

Regarding this clonotype: This may come from a read error, since a much larger clone is one base off. This sequence joins TRBV5-1 and TRBJ1-4; tentative D call: TRBD1 (5 bases). Trimming cost V 7 bases and J 8 bases, with 21 bases left between them. The CDR3 contains 15 residues. Per germline, CDR1 SGHRS and CDR2 YFSETQ. The CDR3 sequence is CASWRPREWGEKLFF. CDR3 nucleotide sequence: TGCGCCAGCTGGCGGCCTAGAGAGTGGGGCGAAAAACTGTTTTTT.

Turning to this clonotype: This may be a read error: a much more frequent sequence differs by one nucleotide. The rearrangement joins TRBV29-1 to TRBJ2-5, with TRBD1 as a possible D gene (5 bases). The CDR3 sequence is 13 residues long. Germline V lookup: CDR1 SQVTM, CDR2 ANQGSEA. Trimming took off 4 bases at V and 3 bases at J, with 12 bases between the two ends. CDR3 residues: CSVAVQAKETQYF. The CDR3 DNA is TGCAGCGTTGCCGTACAGGCTAAAGAGACCCAGTACTTC.

The rearrangement links TRBV20-1 to TRBJ2-1, with D perhaps assigned TRBD1 or TRBD2 (7 bases each). The V gene's germline CDR1 is DFQATT and CDR2 SNEGSKA (reference sequence). This CDR3 has 18 amino acids. Trimming left V 0 bases short and J 3 bases short, with 21 bases between. The CDR3 bases are TGCAGTGCTAGAGATCATTTTCGACAGGGAGGGTACTACAATGAGCAGTTCTTC. It specifies CSARDHFRQGGYYNEQFF.

V and J are TRBV6-2 or TRBV6-3 and TRBJ2-5, with D perhaps being TRBD1 or TRBD2 (5 bases each). Germline CDR1 and CDR2: MNHEY and SVGEGT. The CDR3 contains 15 residues. Deletions cut 11 bases from V and 2 bases from J, with 21 bases between. The chain's CDR3 is CAGRDGMSGQETQYF. In DNA form, the CDR3 reads TGTGCCGGACGGGACGGCATGAGTGGGCAAGAGACCCAGTACTTC.

This clonotype was detected many times. The genes are TRBV7-9 and TRBJ2-7; perhaps TRBD2 as D (5 bases). Germline V gene data show CDR1 as SEHNR and CDR2 as FQNEAQ (reference sequence). This CDR3 has 15 amino acids. V lost 5 bases to trimming and J lost 7 bases, with 21 bases between them. The CDR3 coding sequence is TGTGCCAGCAGCAAAAGAAGGGAGACTCGGCGGGAGCAGTACTTC. Translating gives CASSKRRETRREQYF.

This clonotype was found many times. This chain uses TRBV12-3 or TRBV12-4 with TRBJ2-3, with 9 bases identical to TRBD1. Losses at the gene ends were 6 bases for V and 2 bases for J; bases not matched to a gene: 6. The CDR3 is 15 amino acids. CDR3 loop: CASSGGTGTTDTQYF. Written as DNA, the CDR3 is TGTGCCAGCAGCGGCGGGACAGGGACCACAGATACGCAGTATTTT.

This clonotype was counted only a few times. The rearrangement links TRBV4-1 to TRBJ2-5, with TRBD2 matching 11 bases. From germline, CDR1 is MGHRA and CDR2 YSYEKL. This CDR3 is 15 amino acids long. With 1 base clipped from V and 11 bases from J, the junction kept 9 bases outside the gene matches. CDR3 sequence reads: CASSQGLAGNNEQYF. The CDR3 DNA reads TGCGCCAGCAGCCAAGGACTAGCGGGGAACAATGAGCAGTACTTC.

This clonotype was counted ten times or more. The chain employs TRBV20-1 and TRBJ2-1; D call uncertain. This CDR3 has 12 amino acids. The ends were cut back, 3 bases at V and 2 bases at J, with 5 bases in the middle. CDR1 DFQATT and CDR2 SNEGSKA come from the germline V gene (reference sequence). CDR3 residues: CSASSTYNEQFF. The CDR3 coding sequence is TGCAGTGCTAGTAGTACCTACAATGAGCAGTTCTTC.

The rearrangement links TRBV12-3 or TRBV12-4 to TRBJ1-5; no clear D gene. The germline V and J ends were trimmed by 3 bases and 3 bases, with 15 bases remaining between them. This CDR3 region has 16 residues. The CDR3 DNA follows: TGTGCCAGCAGTTTCCGGGTTCACAGCCTCAATCAGCCCCAGCATTTT. Amino acids: CASSFRVHSLNQPQHF.

The V gene is TRBV20-1, the J gene TRBJ2-2; 9 bases agree with TRBD2. This CDR3 is built from 14 residues. CDR1 is DFQATT and CDR2 is SNEGSKA in the germline V gene (reference sequence). With V trimmed by 3 bases and J by 3 bases, 2 bases remained unmatched. In DNA form, the CDR3 reads TGCAGTGCTAGGAGGACTAGCGACACCGGGGAGCTGTTTTTT. Translation: CSARRTSDTGELFF.

There are many counts of this clonotype. V usage is TRBV5-1 and J usage is TRBJ2-3; no clear D. CDR1 is SGHRS, CDR2 YFSETQ, per germline. The CDR3 spans 14 residues. The germline V and J ends were trimmed by 0 bases and 6 bases, with 11 bases remaining between them. The CDR3 here is CASSLDVRPDTQYF. The CDR3 nucleotides are TGCGCCAGCAGCTTGGACGTGCGGCCGGATACGCAGTATTTT.

As regards this clonotype: Since a much larger clone is just one base distant, this may be a read error. This CDR3 is CASSDVQGVQPQHF. The CDR3 coding sequence is TGTGCCAGCAGTGACGTCCAGGGCGTTCAGCCCCAGCATTTT. The V and J genes are TRBV6-5 and TRBJ1-5; D perhaps matches TRBD1 (5 bases). Germline CDR1 reads MNHEY; CDR2 reads SVGAGI. The germline V and J ends were trimmed by 5 bases and 6 bases, with 14 bases remaining between them. The CDR3 is 14 residues long.

A note on this clonotype: It may be a read error: a sequence one base away is much more abundant. This chain uses TRBV29-1 with TRBJ2-4; 7 positions match TRBD1. The CDR3 consists of 13 residues. Germline V lookup: CDR1 SQVTM, CDR2 ANQGSEA. Trimming at V came to 4 bases and at J to 2 bases, leaving 2 bases not matched to a gene. CDR3 nucleotide sequence: TGCAGCGTTGTACAGGGGACCAAAAACATTCAGTACTTC. This gives the protein CSVVQGTKNIQYF.